The 28 T cell receptor beta chains reported below all come from one sample, sequenced in a study of OX40 agonist ivuxolimab in advanced cancers. TCRdb's copy holds only in-frame clones and misses some; the assay was immunoSEQ multiplex PCR. In the table there are roughly 30,000 clones, about four fifths of which are singletons. Here the sequenced sample was CD4+ or CD8+ T cells sorted from blood, taken in a trial of the OX40 agonist ivuxolimab. The source is an adult with an advanced solid tumor such as melanoma, head and neck, liver or kidney cancer.

This clone was recorded a few times. The chain couples TRBV7-3 to TRBJ1-6; no reliable D call. The CDR3 covers 14 residues. Per germline, CDR1 SGHTA and CDR2 FQGTGA. Between the trimmed V and J ends, which lost 6 bases and 0 bases, there was a span of 6 bases. The CDR3, as DNA: TGTGCCAGCAGTAAGAACTCCTATAATTCACCCCTCCACTTT. This sequence encodes CASSKNSYNSPLHF.

This chain connects TRBV28 to TRBJ1-1; D is unresolved. The CDR3 spans 13 residues. V shed 6 bases and J shed 0 bases, with 8 bases lying between them. CDR1 MDHEN and CDR2 SYDVKM come from the germline V gene. The CDR3 loop is CASRNAMNTEAFF. The CDR3 bases are TGTGCCAGCAGAAACGCAATGAACACTGAAGCTTTCTTT.

CDR3 region: CASNEGGAVTEAFF. The CDR3 region has the DNA TGTGCCAGTAACGAAGGGGGCGCCGTCACTGAAGCTTTCTTT. The rearrangement links TRBV19 to TRBJ1-1, with 7 bases fitting TRBD1. The ends lost 7 bases at V and 4 bases at J; junction bases unmatched: 9. The CDR3 loop spans 14 amino acids. CDR1 and CDR2 (germline): LNHDA, SQIVND (reference sequence).

The rearrangement joins TRBV6-5 to TRBJ2-3, with 10 bases matching TRBD1. From germline, CDR1 is MNHEY and CDR2 SVGAGI. J was trimmed by 4 bases and V by 0 bases; bases with no gene match: 4. There are 16 residues in the CDR3. The DNA for the CDR3 is TGTGCCAGCAGTTACTCCGGGACAGGGGAAGCAGATACGCAGTATTTT. Protein sequence: CASSYSGTGEADTQYF.

This clone was detected only a few times. This rearrangement joins TRBV11-2 to TRBJ1-2; 7 bases line up with TRBD1. With 5 bases clipped from V and 5 bases from J, the junction kept 5 bases outside the gene matches. From germline, CDR1 is SGHAT and CDR2 FQNNGV. This CDR3 is built from 13 residues. CDR3 DNA sequence: TGTGCCAGCAGCCAGGGGGGGAAATATGGCTACACCTTC. The encoded protein is CASSQGGKYGYTF.

This clone was recorded a few times. The chain couples TRBV10-3 to TRBJ1-4, with D unclear. Germline V gene data show CDR1 as ENHRY and CDR2 as SYGVKD. V was cut by 2 bases and J by 6 bases, with 4 bases left in between. This CDR3 is built from 12 residues. CDR3 DNA: TGTGCCATCAGTGAGACCGATGAAAAACTGTTTTTT. Protein sequence: CAISETDEKLFF.

The gene calls are TRBV9 and TRBJ1-3; a weak D match, TRBD1 (6 bases). Trimming shortened V by 3 bases and J by 4 bases, and 11 bases separated the two germline ends. The length of the CDR3 is 14 residues. Germline V gene lookup returns CDR1 SGDLS and CDR2 YYNGEE. The CDR3 region has the DNA TGTGCCAGCAGCGCAGGGGAACCCGGAAACACCATATATTTT. Protein sequence: CASSAGEPGNTIYF.

The chain recombines TRBV6-1 with TRBJ2-1; 13 nucleotides agree with TRBD2. This CDR3 has 15 amino acids. V was pared by 8 bases and J by 6 bases, with 7 bases of the junction left unmatched. CDR1 and CDR2 (germline): MNHNS, SASEGT. The CDR3 reads CASREGTSGVNEQFF. The CDR3 DNA reads as TGTGCCAGCCGAGAAGGGACTAGCGGGGTCAATGAGCAGTTCTTC.

The chain employs TRBV6-1 and TRBJ1-2, with a weak D call TRBD1 (6 bases). This CDR3 has 15 residues. From germline, CDR1 is MNHNS and CDR2 SASEGT. V gave up 5 bases and J gave up 4 bases, with 17 bases separating them. The CDR3 loop is CASSPTLQGIYGYTF. CDR3 DNA: TGTGCCAGCAGTCCAACCCTACAGGGAATCTATGGCTACACCTTC.

The rearrangement joins TRBV11-3 to TRBJ2-1, with D perhaps TRBD1 or TRBD2 (5 bases each). V shed 5 bases and J shed 5 bases, with 13 bases lying between them. The CDR3 is 14 residues long. Per the germline V gene, CDR1 is SGHNT and CDR2 is YENEEA. The CDR3 is CASSPSWGHNEQFF. Written as DNA, the CDR3 is TGTGCCAGCAGCCCGAGCTGGGGACACAATGAGCAGTTCTTC.

The V call is TRBV2, the J call TRBJ2-3; 9 bases map to TRBD2. Trimming cost V 1 base and J 3 bases; bases outside gene matches: 5. The CDR3 sequence is 16 residues long. Germline CDR1 reads SNHLY; CDR2 reads FYNNEI. The CDR3 DNA sequence: TGTGCCAGCAGTGAAGTAGCGGGGGCCTCTACAGATACGCAGTATTTT. It is translated as CASSEVAGASTDTQYF.

The chain couples TRBV5-1 to TRBJ1-1, with D hard to call. The CDR3 extends over 15 amino acids. Trimming stripped 0 bases from V and 4 bases from J, with 13 bases between. Germline V gives CDR1 SGHRS, CDR2 YFSETQ. CDR3 residues: CASSLEADGSTEAFF. CDR3 DNA: TGCGCCAGCAGCTTGGAGGCGGACGGGAGCACTGAAGCTTTCTTT.

This clone was observed a handful of times. The chain employs TRBV6-6 and TRBJ2-5; perhaps D is TRBD1 or TRBD2 (6 bases each). V was cut by 6 bases and J by 1 base, with 12 bases left in between. The CDR3 runs 14 residues. Looked up from germline, CDR1 is MNHNY and CDR2 is SVGAGI (reference sequence). The CDR3 bases are TGTGCCAGCAGGTACGGGGGCGCCCAAGAGACCCAGTACTTC. It yields the protein CASRYGGAQETQYF.

The chain links TRBV28 to TRBJ2-1; 7 bases line up with TRBD2. Trimming at V came to 3 bases and at J to 5 bases, leaving 10 bases not matched to a gene. Germline V gene data show CDR1 as MDHEN and CDR2 as SYDVKM. The CDR3 loop spans 16 amino acids. In DNA, the CDR3 is TGTGCCAGCAGTTTTAGTAACCTAGCGGAGAACAATGAGCAGTTCTTC. This encodes CASSFSNLAENNEQFF.

The chain links TRBV13 to TRBJ1-1; 8 nucleotides agree with TRBD1. Trimming cost V 5 bases and J 2 bases; bases outside gene matches: 7. The germline gives CDR1 PRHDT, CDR2 FYEKMQ (reference sequence). The CDR3 totals 15 residues. CDR3 region: CASSIKTGVNTEAFF. The CDR3 DNA reads as TGTGCCAGCAGCATAAAGACAGGGGTCAACACTGAAGCTTTCTTT.

This sequence joins TRBV9 and TRBJ2-3, with a tentative D call TRBD2 (6 bases). The V gene's germline CDR1 is SGDLS and CDR2 YYNGEE. The CDR3 covers 14 residues. Trimming took 2 bases from V and 1 from J, leaving 8 bases between them. CDR3 sequence (DNA): TGTGCCAGCAGCGTTAGCGGACGCACAGATACGCAGTATTTT. It is translated as CASSVSGRTDTQYF.

This chain uses TRBV29-1 with TRBJ2-2; D perhaps matches TRBD1 (5 bases). CDR1 SQVTM and CDR2 ANQGSEA come from the germline V gene. Trimming took off 5 bases at V and 4 bases at J, with 11 bases between the two ends. The CDR3 covers 13 residues. The CDR3 region is CSVRQGRTGELFF. The CDR3 DNA reads as TGCAGCGTTCGTCAGGGTCGCACCGGGGAGCTGTTTTTT.

The genes are TRBV6-5 and TRBJ1-6; a possible D gene is TRBD1 (5 bases). The V end was cut by 11 bases, the J end by 3 bases, with 17 bases between. Per germline, CDR1 MNHEY and CDR2 SVGAGI. This CDR3 contains 15 residues. The CDR3 sequence is CAVQDSALYNSPLHF. In nucleotides, the CDR3 is TGTGCCGTACAAGACAGTGCCCTCTATAATTCACCCCTCCACTTT.

V is TRBV19 and J is TRBJ2-3, with 10 nucleotides matching TRBD2. CDR1 is LNHDA and CDR2 is SQIVND in the germline V gene (reference sequence). V shed 5 bases, J shed 7 bases, and the junction held 6 bases outside the gene matches. The CDR3 loop spans 14 amino acids. CDR3 sequence reads: CASSSSGSFNTQYF. DNA of the CDR3: TGTGCCAGTAGTTCTAGCGGGAGTTTTAATACGCAGTATTTT. The entire variable domain, with the rest obtained from reference TRBV19 and TRBJ2-3, is as follows: DGGITQSPKYLFRKEGQNVTLSCEQNLNHDAMYWYRQDPGQGLRLIYYSQIVNDFQKGDIAEGYSVSREKKESFPLTVTSAQKNPTAFYLCASSSSGSFNTQYFGPGTRLTVL.

This clone is medium-sized within its sample. The genes are TRBV7-3 and TRBJ2-3; 7 nucleotides align to TRBD2. The CDR3 covers 13 residues. CDR1 SGHTA and CDR2 FQGTGA come from the germline V gene. V lost 4 bases and J lost 4; bases outside the gene matches: 2. The CDR3 here is CASSSGLSDTQYF. In nucleotides, the CDR3 is TGTGCCAGCAGCTCGGGACTATCAGATACGCAGTATTTT. Drawing the rest from reference TRBV7-3 and TRBJ2-3, the complete variable domain is GAGVSQTPSNKVTEKGKYVELRCDPISGHTALYWYRQSLGQGPEFLIYFQGTGAADDSGLPNDRFFAVRPEGSVSTLKIQRTERGDSAVYLCASSSGLSDTQYFGPGTRLTVL.

This clone has only a few counts. CDR3 sequence reads: CASSSEGAYSNQPQHF. The CDR3, as DNA: TGTGCCAGCAGTTCCGAGGGCGCCTATAGCAATCAGCCCCAGCATTTT. The chain has TRBV6-6 and TRBJ1-5; no firm D call. The CDR3 totals 16 residues. Trimming shortened V by 4 bases and J by 0 bases, and 13 bases separated the two germline ends. Looked up from germline, CDR1 is MNHNY and CDR2 is SVGAGI (reference sequence).

The CDR3 DNA reads TGTGCCAGCAGTAGGGACGGAACCGGGGAGCTGTTTTTT. It specifies CASSRDGTGELFF. The rearrangement links TRBV2 to TRBJ2-2, with D perhaps matching TRBD1 or TRBD2 (5 bases each). The ends were cut back, 5 bases at V and 5 bases at J, with 9 bases in the middle. CDR1 is SNHLY, CDR2 FYNNEI, per germline. This CDR3 comprises 13 residues.

The V and J genes are TRBV5-1 and TRBJ2-5, with 7 positions matching TRBD2. CDR3 length: 16 residues. Germline values: CDR1 SGHRS, CDR2 YFSETQ. V shed 3 bases, J shed 2 bases, and the junction held 10 bases outside the gene matches. The DNA of the CDR3 is TGCGCCAGCAGCTCCGCCGCCAGCGGGGTACAAGAGACCCAGTACTTC. It encodes CASSSAASGVQETQYF.

This clone was seen once. This rearrangement joins TRBV6-6 to TRBJ2-1; 11 bases agree with TRBD2. Germline assignment: CDR1 MNHNY and CDR2 SVGAGI (reference sequence). The CDR3 has 16 residues. With 2 bases clipped from V and 8 bases from J, the junction kept 8 bases outside the gene matches. CDR3 region: CASSYPSGRLGDEQFF. CDR3 in DNA: TGTGCCAGCAGTTACCCTAGCGGGAGGTTAGGTGATGAGCAGTTCTTC.

V gene TRBV11-3 combines with J gene TRBJ1-1; TRBD1 agrees at 7 bases. Germline trimming cut 4 bases from V and 2 bases from J; bases unmatched to any gene: 4. The CDR3 extends over 14 amino acids. The germline V gene encodes CDR1 SGHNT and CDR2 YENEEA. The CDR3 reads CASSYQGDNTEAFF. The CDR3 bases are TGTGCCAGCAGCTACCAGGGGGATAACACTGAAGCTTTCTTT.

This rearrangement joins TRBV2 to TRBJ1-2; 11 bases agree with TRBD1. The CDR3 loop spans 12 amino acids. Trimming removed 6 bases from V and 8 bases from J; junction bases left unmatched: 2. Germline-derived CDR1 and CDR2 are SNHLY and FYNNEI. CDR3 in amino acids: CASSRDRGGYTF. CDR3 bases: TGTGCCAGCAGCCGGGACAGGGGGGGCTACACCTTC.

This chain joins TRBV7-2 and TRBJ2-3; TRBD1 agrees at 8 bases. The CDR3 covers 15 residues. Germline V gene sequence: CDR1 SGHTA, CDR2 FQGNSA. The J segment lost 4 bases and the V segment lost 4 bases, leaving 7 bases of the junction unmatched. CDR3 in amino acids: CASSYPQGASDTQYF. In DNA, the CDR3 is TGTGCCAGCAGCTACCCCCAGGGGGCATCAGATACGCAGTATTTT.

This clone is a singleton in its sample. In DNA form, the CDR3 reads TGTGCCAGCAGTACCCGGGGACTAGCGGGACCCGCAGGCCTTTACAATGAGCAGTTCTTC. Its protein is CASSTRGLAGPAGLYNEQFF. J is TRBJ2-1 and V is TRBV28; 13 nucleotides align to TRBD2. V lost 5 bases, J lost 4 bases, and 17 bases stayed unmatched. The CDR3 sequence is 20 residues long. Germline CDR1 and CDR2: MDHEN and SYDVKM.